This TCR beta chain stems from a study of blood T cells in healthy people across ages. At the level of the study: Per every two T cells, about one barcoded beta molecule was captured by template switching.

Study observations and caveats: Estimated diversity, derived from one million T cells, was regarded as an underestimate. PBMCs that were unsorted prevented a conclusive naive versus antigen-experienced comparison.

Only a few counts were recorded for this clonotype. The antigen is not known. PCR was performed a second time for about 7 to 11 cycles using a sample-barcoded 5' primer and a J-beta primer mix. TCRdb independently ran MiXCR on the 5' RACE reads; one entry per CDR3 protein. The table has around 800,000 distinct CDR3 sequences, around half seen once; the top ten hold 18%. V lost 6 bases and J 8 bases, leaving 20 bases between the germline ends. Germline V gene lookup returns CDR1 DFQATT and CDR2 SNEGSKA (reference sequence). The CDR3 has 14 residues. The sequenced sample was blood. The V gene is TRBV20-1, the J gene TRBJ2-1; perhaps D is TRBD1 or TRBD2 (5 bases each). This TCR derives from an elderly man in good health. CDR3 sequence reads: CSAMMGLAVYEQFF. CDR3 sequence (DNA): TGCAGTGCCATGATGGGGCTAGCTGTCTATGAGCAGTTCTTC.